A single sample is the source of the 6 T cell receptor beta chains below, sequenced in a study of tumor-infiltrating lymphocytes in primary liver carcinoma. The blood RNA (from unsorted whole blood) was obtained, and germline DNA was also extracted. With a constant-region primer, TCR beta cDNA was made from approximately 520 ng of total RNA. Amplification in three nested multiplex PCR rounds with slightly modified ARM-PCR gave rise to TCR beta libraries. The two initial PCR rounds, about 9 cycles each, used TRBV1-TRBV30 forward and C-beta reverse primers. Via MiXCR, TCRdb re-called the multiplex PCR reads, giving one row per CDR3 protein. The table includes 150,000 to 200,000 distinct CDR3 sequences, less than 65% detected once. The source material was peripheral blood. These TCRs come from a man between 35 and 55 years old with primary liver carcinoma and hepatitis B virus infection.

A remark on this clonotype: The germline gene is not matched at one end of the junction; a read error may be the cause. This sequence joins TRBV6-5 and TRBJ2-1; 9 bases align to TRBD1. Germline V lookup: CDR1 MNHEY, CDR2 SVGAGI. This CDR3 spans 15 amino acids. CDR3 in amino acids: CASKLTGGTYSEQFF. DNA of the CDR3: TGTGCCAGCAAACTTACAGGGGGCACCTACAGTGAGCAGTTCTTC.

This clonotype was counted many times. The chain is built from TRBV11-2 and TRBJ1-3; no clear D gene. Germline V gene data show CDR1 as SGHAT and CDR2 as FQNNGV. This CDR3 comprises 11 residues. Trimming took 4 bases from V and 4 from J, leaving 2 bases between them. The CDR3 DNA is TGTGCCAGCAGCTCAGGAAACACCATATATTTT. This translates into CASSSGNTIYF.

This rearrangement joins TRBV24-1 to TRBJ2-5; weak D call: TRBD1 (8 bases). V dropped 3 bases and J dropped 3 bases, with 13 bases sitting between them. Per germline, CDR1 KGHDR and CDR2 SFDVKD. The CDR3 contains 15 residues. In nucleotides, the CDR3 is TGTGCCACCAGTGATGCACAGGGGGGGGAAGAGACCCAGTACTTC. Amino acids: CATSDAQGGEETQYF.

V and J are TRBV28 and TRBJ2-4; 7 bases agree with TRBD2. Per germline, CDR1 MDHEN and CDR2 SYDVKM. The CDR3 is 12 residues long. V dropped 6 bases and J dropped 11; count of bases not matched to a gene: 7. The CDR3 here is CASSHGRNLQYF. As DNA, the CDR3 is TGTGCCAGCAGCCACGGGAGGAACCTTCAGTACTTC. Together with reference TRBV28 and TRBJ2-4, the CDR3 gives the full variable domain: DVKVTQSSRYLVKRTGEKVFLECVQDMDHENMFWYRQDPGLGLRLIYFSYDVKMKEKGDIPEGYSVSREKKERFSLILESASTNQTSMYLCASSHGRNLQYFGAGTRLSVL.

This clonotype was seen only a few times. This rearrangement joins TRBV29-1 to TRBJ2-7; TRBD1 agrees at 9 bases. Per the germline V gene, CDR1 is SQVTM and CDR2 is ANQGSEA. After removal of 3 bases from V and 2 bases from J, the junction contained 2 bases not matched to a gene. The CDR3 covers 13 residues. CDR3 DNA sequence: TGCAGCGTTGAGACAGGGGGAACCTACGAGCAGTACTTC. It yields the protein CSVETGGTYEQYF.

On this clonotype: A read error is possible here, since a much larger clone lies one base away. J is TRBJ1-1 and V is TRBV6-5; 7 nucleotides agree with TRBD1. Germline V gene sequence: CDR1 MNHEY, CDR2 SVGAGI. The V gene end was trimmed by 3 bases and the J gene end by 1 base; junction bases not matched to a gene: 8. The CDR3 has 16 residues. The CDR3 DNA follows: TGTGCCAGCAGTTATATTCAGGGACAGAGGAACACTGAAGCTTTCTTT. Protein product: CASSYIQGQRNTEAFF.